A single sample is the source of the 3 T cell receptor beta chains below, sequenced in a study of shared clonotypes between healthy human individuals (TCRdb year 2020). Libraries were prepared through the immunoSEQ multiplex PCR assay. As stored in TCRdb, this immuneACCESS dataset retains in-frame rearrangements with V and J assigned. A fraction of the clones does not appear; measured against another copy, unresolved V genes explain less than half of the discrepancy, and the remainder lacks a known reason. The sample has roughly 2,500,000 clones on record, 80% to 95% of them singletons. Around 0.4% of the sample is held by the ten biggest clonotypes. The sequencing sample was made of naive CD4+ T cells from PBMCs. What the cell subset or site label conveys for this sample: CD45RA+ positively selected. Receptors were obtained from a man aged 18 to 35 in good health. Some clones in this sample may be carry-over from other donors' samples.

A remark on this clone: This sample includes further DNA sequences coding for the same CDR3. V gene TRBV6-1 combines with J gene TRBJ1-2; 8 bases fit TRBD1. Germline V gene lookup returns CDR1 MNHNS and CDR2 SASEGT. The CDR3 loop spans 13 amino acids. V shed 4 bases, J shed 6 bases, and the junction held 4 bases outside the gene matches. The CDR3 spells CASSVGQGDGYTF. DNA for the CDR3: TGTGCCAGCAGTGTCGGACAGGGCGATGGCTACACCTTC.

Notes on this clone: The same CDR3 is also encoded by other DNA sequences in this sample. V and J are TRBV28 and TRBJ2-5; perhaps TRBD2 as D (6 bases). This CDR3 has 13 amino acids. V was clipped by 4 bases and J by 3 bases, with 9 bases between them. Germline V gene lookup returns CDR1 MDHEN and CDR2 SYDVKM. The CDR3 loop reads CASSSGGKETQYF. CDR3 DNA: TGTGCCAGCAGTTCCGGGGGTAAAGAGACCCAGTACTTC.

DNA for the CDR3: TGTGCCAGCAGTGAATTAATGGCGTCTGCGGATTTTAGAGAGACCCAGTACTTC. This sequence encodes CASSELMASADFRETQYF. This rearrangement joins TRBV6-1 to TRBJ2-5; no reliable D call. Looked up from germline, CDR1 is MNHNS and CDR2 is SASEGT. CDR3 length: 18 amino acids. Trimming took 2 bases from V and 4 from J, leaving 23 bases between them.